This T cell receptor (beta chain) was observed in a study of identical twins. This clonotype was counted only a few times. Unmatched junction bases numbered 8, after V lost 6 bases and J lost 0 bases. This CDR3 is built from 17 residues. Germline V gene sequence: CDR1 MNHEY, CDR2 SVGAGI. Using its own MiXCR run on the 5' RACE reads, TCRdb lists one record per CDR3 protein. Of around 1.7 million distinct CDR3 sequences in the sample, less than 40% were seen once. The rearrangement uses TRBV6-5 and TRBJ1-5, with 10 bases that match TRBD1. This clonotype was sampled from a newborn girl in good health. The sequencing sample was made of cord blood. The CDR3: CASRRTGTGDSNQPQHF. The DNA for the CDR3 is TGTGCCAGCAGGAGGACCGGGACAGGGGATAGCAATCAGCCCCAGCATTTT.